This T cell receptor (beta chain) originates from a study of technical replicates of blood from a handful of donors. TCRdb's table, derived via immunoSEQ multiplex PCR, lists solely in-frame clones and lacks some. The sample lists about 62,000 clones, 89% occurring once. Germline CDR1 and CDR2: MNHEY and SVGAGI. The CDR3 is 16 residues long. Deletions cut 0 bases from V and 8 bases from J, with 19 bases between. The TCR originated in a human donor in good health. Some clones in this sample may be carry-over from other donors' samples. The gene calls are TRBV6-5 and TRBJ1-2, with a weak D call TRBD1 (6 bases). Sequenced input: PBMCs. The CDR3 sequence: CASSYSPGRGADGYTF. In DNA, the CDR3 is TGTGCCAGCAGTTACTCGCCAGGCAGGGGCGCGGACGGCTACACCTTC.